The clone carrying this TCR beta chain was detected many times. As yet, its antigen is unknown. Amplification targeted TCR beta CDR3 regions from RNA transcripts. The primer set for the first-round RT-PCR of the TCR CDR3 was HTBI. TCRdb reprocessed the multiplex PCR reads via MiXCR and lists one record per CDR3 protein. The sample lists around 100,000 distinct CDR3 sequences; approximately 50% were seen once. This entry comes from a study of T cells in Graves' hyperthyroidism and ophthalmopathy. Study-wide context: The initial diagnosis was the point when peripheral blood was collected, ahead of any treatment.

Overall study findings and caveats: The majority of expanded thyroid clonotypes above 0.001 also appeared in blood.

The authors obtained PBMCs from 7.5 to 10 ml of fresh peripheral blood. Trimming pared 0 bases from V and 2 bases from J, leaving 8 bases between. The CDR3 sequence is 15 residues long. This chain links TRBV12-3 or TRBV12-4 with TRBJ2-1; D tentatively reads TRBD1 or TRBD2 (5 bases each). This sequence originates from a man between 40 and 49 years old with Graves' hyperthyroidism. The material sequenced was blood. The CDR3 DNA is TGTGCCAGCAGTTTAGCGGGGGTCACCTACAATGAGCAGTTCTTC. This codes for CASSLAGVTYNEQFF.